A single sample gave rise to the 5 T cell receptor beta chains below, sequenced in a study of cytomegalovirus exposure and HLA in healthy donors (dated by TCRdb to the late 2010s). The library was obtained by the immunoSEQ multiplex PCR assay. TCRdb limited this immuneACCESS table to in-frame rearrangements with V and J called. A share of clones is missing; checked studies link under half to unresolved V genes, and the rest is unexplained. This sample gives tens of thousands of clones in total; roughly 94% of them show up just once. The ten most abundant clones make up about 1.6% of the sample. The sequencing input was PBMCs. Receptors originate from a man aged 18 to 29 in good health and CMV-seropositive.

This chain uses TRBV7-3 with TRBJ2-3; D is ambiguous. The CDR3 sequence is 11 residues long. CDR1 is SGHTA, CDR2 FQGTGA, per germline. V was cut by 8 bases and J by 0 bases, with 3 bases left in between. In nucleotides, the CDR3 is TGTGCCAGCGGCAGCACAGATACGCAGTATTTT. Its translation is CASGSTDTQYF.

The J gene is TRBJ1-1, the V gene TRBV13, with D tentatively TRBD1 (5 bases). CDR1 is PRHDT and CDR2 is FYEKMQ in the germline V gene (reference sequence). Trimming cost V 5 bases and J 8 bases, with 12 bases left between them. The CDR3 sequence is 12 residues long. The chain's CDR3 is CASSPGTSEAFF. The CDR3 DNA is TGTGCCAGCAGCCCAGGGACTTCGGAAGCTTTCTTT.

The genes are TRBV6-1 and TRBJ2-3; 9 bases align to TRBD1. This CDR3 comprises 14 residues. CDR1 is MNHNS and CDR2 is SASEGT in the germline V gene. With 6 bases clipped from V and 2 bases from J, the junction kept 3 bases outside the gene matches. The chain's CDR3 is CASSRTGATDTQYF. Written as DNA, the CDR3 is TGTGCCAGCAGCCGGACAGGGGCCACAGATACGCAGTATTTT.

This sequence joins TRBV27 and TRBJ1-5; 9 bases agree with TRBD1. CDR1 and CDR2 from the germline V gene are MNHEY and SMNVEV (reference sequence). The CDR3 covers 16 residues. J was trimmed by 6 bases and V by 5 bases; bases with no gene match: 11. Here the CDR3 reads CASSSSTGGASQPQHF. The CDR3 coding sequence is TGTGCCAGCAGTAGTAGTACAGGGGGCGCGTCTCAGCCCCAGCATTTT.

The CDR3 here is CASVGQRNTEAFF. CDR3 nucleotide sequence: TGTGCCAGCGTCGGACAGAGGAACACTGAAGCTTTCTTT. The chain joins TRBV6-1 to TRBJ1-1, with D perhaps TRBD1 (6 bases). Germline lookup yields CDR1 MNHNS and CDR2 SASEGT. This CDR3 region has 13 residues. Deletions cut 8 bases from V and 1 base from J, with 11 bases between.